Here is one TCR beta chain with its context. TCRdb reprocessed the 5' RACE reads via MiXCR and lists one record per CDR3 protein. The sample records a few hundred thousand distinct CDR3 sequences, around 9.3% being singletons. These data belong to a study of T cells after yellow fever vaccination. The V end was cut by 3 bases, the J end by 4 bases, with 17 bases between. CDR3 length equals 15 residues. Germline V gene lookup returns CDR1 DFQATT and CDR2 SNEGSKA (reference sequence). The sample consisted of CD4+ T cells sorted from PBMCs, taken 5 days after the yellow fever booster vaccination. This TCR derives from a man aged 18 to 35 who received the YFV17D yellow fever vaccine. This chain joins TRBV20-1 and TRBJ2-3; D may be TRBD1 or TRBD2 (5 bases each). CDR3 region: CSARGPPPRADTQYF. For the CDR3, the DNA is TGCAGTGCTAGGGGACCACCACCCCGCGCAGATACGCAGTATTTT.